The source of this TCR beta chain is a study of CD4 T cells in relation to SARS-CoV-2 and coronaviruses. The overall study: Convalescent patients were eight or nine males and 4 females; two were Hispanic. Study-wide findings and caveats: No crossreactivity against non-spike viral proteins was tested here.

The CDR3 covers 14 residues. The germline V gene encodes CDR1 KGHSH and CDR2 LQKENI. The germline V and J ends were trimmed by 5 bases and 0 bases, with 7 bases remaining between them. Points on this clone: The antigen remains undetermined.

This table comes from immunoSEQ multiplex PCR, and its TCRdb copy is limited to in-frame clones, with some not included. Of approximately 50,000 clones listed, 92% were seen once; the top ten hold 0.3% to 0.45%. The sequence was collected from an adult with COVID-19. Sequenced: naive CD4+ T cells from PBMCs. Subset reported: naive CD4+ T cells isolated by negative enrichment. The rearrangement joins TRBV18 to TRBJ2-2; D is possibly TRBD1 or TRBD2 (5 bases each). CDR3 DNA: TGTGCCAGCTCAGGGACGGCGAACACCGGGGAGCTGTTTTTT. Its translation is CASSGTANTGELFF.